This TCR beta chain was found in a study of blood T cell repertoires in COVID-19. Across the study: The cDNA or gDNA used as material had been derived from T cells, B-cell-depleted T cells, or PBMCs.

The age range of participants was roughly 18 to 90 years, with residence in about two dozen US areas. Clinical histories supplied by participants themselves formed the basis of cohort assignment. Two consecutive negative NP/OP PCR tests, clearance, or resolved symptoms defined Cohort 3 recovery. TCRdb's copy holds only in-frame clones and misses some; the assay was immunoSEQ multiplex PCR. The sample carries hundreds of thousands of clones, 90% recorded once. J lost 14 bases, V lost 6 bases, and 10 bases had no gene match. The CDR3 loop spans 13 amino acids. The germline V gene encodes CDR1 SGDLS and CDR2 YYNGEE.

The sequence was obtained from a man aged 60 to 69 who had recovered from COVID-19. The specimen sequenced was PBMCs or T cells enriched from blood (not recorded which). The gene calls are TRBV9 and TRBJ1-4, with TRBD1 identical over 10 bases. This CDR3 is CASTPSPGQGLFF. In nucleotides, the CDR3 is TGTGCCAGCACCCCATCCCCGGGACAGGGGCTGTTTTTT. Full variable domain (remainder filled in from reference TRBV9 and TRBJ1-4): DSGVTQTPKHLITATGQRVTLRCSPRSGDLSVYWYQQSLDQGLQFLIQYYNGEERAKGNILERFSAQQFPDLHSELNLSSLELGDSALYFCASTPSPGQGLFFGSGTQLSVL.